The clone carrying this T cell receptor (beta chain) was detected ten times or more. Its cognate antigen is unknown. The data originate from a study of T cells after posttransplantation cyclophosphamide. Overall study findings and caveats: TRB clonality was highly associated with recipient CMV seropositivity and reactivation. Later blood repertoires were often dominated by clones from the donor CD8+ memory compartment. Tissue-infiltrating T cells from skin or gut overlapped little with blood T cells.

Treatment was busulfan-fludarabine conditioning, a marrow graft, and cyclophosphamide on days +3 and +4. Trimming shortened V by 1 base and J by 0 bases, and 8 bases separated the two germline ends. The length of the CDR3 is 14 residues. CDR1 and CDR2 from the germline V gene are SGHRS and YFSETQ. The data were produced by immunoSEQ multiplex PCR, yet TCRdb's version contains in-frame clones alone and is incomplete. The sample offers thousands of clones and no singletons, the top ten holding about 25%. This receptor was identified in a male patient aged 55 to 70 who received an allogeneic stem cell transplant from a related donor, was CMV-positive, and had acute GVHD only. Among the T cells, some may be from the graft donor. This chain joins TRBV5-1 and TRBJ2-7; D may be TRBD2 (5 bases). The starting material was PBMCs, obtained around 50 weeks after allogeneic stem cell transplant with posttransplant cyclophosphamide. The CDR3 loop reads CASSLMGSSYEQYF. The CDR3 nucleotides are TGCGCCAGCAGCTTGATGGGGAGCTCCTACGAGCAGTACTTC.